This TCR beta chain emerged from a study of T-cell memory formation after mild COVID-19. 5'RACE, which relied on constant-segment primers, yielded TCR alpha and TCR beta cDNA libraries carrying sample barcodes and UMIs. TCRdb re-called the 5' RACE reads with MiXCR, one entry per CDR3 protein. The table shows 200,000 to 250,000 distinct CDR3 sequences, with roughly a tenth occurring only once. This clonotype was recorded a few times. The CDR3 has 16 residues. Trimming left V 8 bases short and J 0 bases short, with 14 bases between. Germline V gives CDR1 MNHEY, CDR2 SVGAGI. The V gene is TRBV6-5, the J gene TRBJ2-6; D unclear. This receptor was identified in a man aged 18-30 years who had mild COVID-19 (a few samples of this study predate the infection). Cell type and time point are not known. Input material: PBMCs or a T cell subset sorted from them (not recorded which). CDR3 amino acids: CASRKVLGSGANVLTF. CDR3 DNA: TGTGCCAGCCGGAAGGTCCTCGGCTCTGGGGCCAACGTCCTGACTTTC.